Following are 16 T cell receptor beta chains from one sample sequenced in a study of control samples from healthy donors and cancer patients. Sequenced by immunoSEQ multiplex PCR; TCRdb stores in-frame clones only, minus some. The table shows approximately 70,000 clones, with 75% to 95% occurring only once. The sequenced sample was PBMCs. The receptors originated from a woman in her forties or fifties with colorectal cancer.

This chain joins TRBV5-1 and TRBJ1-1; D is uncertain. CDR3 length equals 13 residues. Trimming removed 7 bases at V and 2 bases at J, with 12 bases between. Per germline, CDR1 SGHRS and CDR2 YFSETQ. The CDR3 sequence: CASGRRANTEAFF. Written as DNA, the CDR3 is TGCGCCAGCGGCCGGAGGGCAAACACTGAAGCTTTCTTT.

The rearrangement joins TRBV15 to TRBJ1-1, with 7 positions matching TRBD1. CDR3 length equals 12 residues. The junction had 7 bases not matched to a gene; V was cut back by 4 bases and J by 11 bases. Germline values: CDR1 LNHNV, CDR2 YYDKDF (reference sequence). The CDR3 spells CATSTYRGDAFF. CDR3 bases: TGTGCCACCAGCACCTACAGGGGCGACGCTTTCTTT.

The gene calls are TRBV27 and TRBJ2-3, with 7 bases matching TRBD2. Germline V gene sequence: CDR1 MNHEY, CDR2 SMNVEV (reference sequence). The junction had 22 bases not matched to a gene; V was cut back by 6 bases and J by 13 bases. This CDR3 contains 16 residues. CDR3 region: CASSPGLGTNHAREYF. CDR3 bases: TGTGCCAGCAGCCCTGGACTTGGGACTAACCACGCACGGGAGTATTTT.

The chain couples TRBV9 to TRBJ1-3, with unresolved D. Trimming removed 0 bases at V and 1 base at J, with 2 bases between. Looked up from germline, CDR1 is SGDLS and CDR2 is YYNGEE. The CDR3 loop spans 13 amino acids. The CDR3 region has the DNA TGTGCCAGCAGCGTAGATTCTGGAAACACCATATATTTT. Translating it yields CASSVDSGNTIYF.

This chain links TRBV27 with TRBJ1-5, with D uncertain. The germline V gene has CDR1 MNHEY and CDR2 SMNVEV (reference sequence). The CDR3 has 15 amino acids. The ends were cut back, 0 bases at V and 1 base at J, with 7 bases in the middle. CDR3 nucleotides: TGTGCCAGCAGTTTATCTCTCCCGAGCAATCAGCCCCAGCATTTT. Translated: CASSLSLPSNQPQHF.

The CDR3 DNA reads TGTGCCAGCAGCGACGGACAGGGGACAGGCTCTGGGGCCAACGTCCTGACTTTC. Protein: CASSDGQGTGSGANVLTF. This sequence joins TRBV9 and TRBJ2-6, with 9 nucleotides matching TRBD1. CDR3 length: 18 residues. Germline CDR1 and CDR2: SGDLS and YYNGEE. V lost 3 bases and J lost 0; bases outside the gene matches: 7.

A word on this clone: One end of the junction fails to match germline, which may point to a read error. The V and J genes are TRBV18 and TRBJ1-2; weak D call: TRBD1 (6 bases). The germline gives CDR1 KGHSH, CDR2 LQKENI. This CDR3 has 15 residues. CDR3 nucleotide sequence: TGTGCCAGCTCACCACAGGGGGGTTCTCCCTCGTCAATCGAATTC. Translated, it gives CASSPQGGSPSSIEF.

The rearrangement joins TRBV4-2 to TRBJ2-5; possibly TRBD1 for D (6 bases). The CDR3 has 17 amino acids. Germline-derived CDR1 and CDR2 are LGHNA and YNFKEQ. The ends were cut back, 0 bases at V and 5 bases at J, with 19 bases in the middle. The CDR3 loop reads CASSQDYRGGGRETQYF. The CDR3 DNA follows: TGTGCCAGCAGCCAAGATTATAGAGGGGGTGGAAGGGAGACCCAGTACTTC.

This clone was seen once. V is TRBV7-6 and J is TRBJ1-6, with 9 bases lining up with TRBD1. Trimming at V came to 2 bases and at J to 6 bases, leaving 2 bases not matched to a gene. The CDR3 runs to 15 residues. Germline CDR1 reads SGHVS; CDR2 reads FNYEAQ. The CDR3 loop is CASSLQTGGNSPLHF. Written as DNA, the CDR3 is TGTGCCAGCAGCTTACAGACAGGGGGTAATTCACCCCTCCACTTT.

The rearrangement uses TRBV7-3 and TRBJ2-6; D gene uncertain. This CDR3 is 16 amino acids long. The V and J ends lost 4 bases and 0 bases respectively, with 10 bases between them. CDR1 is SGHTA, CDR2 FQGTGA, per germline. The CDR3 DNA reads as TGTGCCAGCAGCTCCCATCCGGGCTCTGGGGCCAACGTCCTGACTTTC. Translation: CASSSHPGSGANVLTF.

The chain is built from TRBV19 and TRBJ2-7, with 9 bases aligning to TRBD1. CDR3 length: 14 residues. Per the germline V gene, CDR1 is LNHDA and CDR2 is SQIVND (reference sequence). Trimming took 3 bases from V and 4 from J; bases not matched to a gene: 4. The CDR3 region is CASSMRTGDYEQYF. The CDR3 nucleotides are TGTGCCAGTAGTATGCGGACAGGGGATTACGAGCAGTACTTC.

As DNA, the CDR3 is TGCGCCAGCAGCCCGGGACAGGGCTCAGGTCAGCCCCAGCATTTT. Amino acid sequence: CASSPGQGSGQPQHF. J is TRBJ1-5 and V is TRBV5-1; 9 bases line up with TRBD1. After removal of 4 bases from V and 6 bases from J, the junction contained 8 bases not matched to a gene. This CDR3 contains 15 residues. Per germline, CDR1 SGHRS and CDR2 YFSETQ. The full variable domain, with the rest looked up from reference TRBV5-1 and TRBJ1-5, is KAGVTQTPRYLIKTRGQQVTLSCSPISGHRSVSWYQQTPGQGLQFLFEYFSETQRNKGNFPGRFSGRQFSNSRSEMNVSTLELGDSALYLCASSPGQGSGQPQHFGDGTRLSIL.

This chain links TRBV24-1 with TRBJ1-5; 11 bases match TRBD1. The V gene's germline CDR1 is KGHDR and CDR2 SFDVKD. The CDR3 has 16 amino acids. Trimming took 4 bases from V and 5 from J; bases not matched to a gene: 6. The CDR3 DNA sequence: TGTGCCACCAGTGACAAGGACAGGGGGCATGATCAGCCCCAGCATTTT. This gives the protein CATSDKDRGHDQPQHF.

The J gene is TRBJ1-4, the V gene TRBV29-1, with D unclear. This CDR3 is 11 amino acids long. The V end was cut by 7 bases, the J end by 4 bases, with 7 bases between. Germline CDR1 and CDR2: SQVTM and ANQGSEA. CDR3 DNA sequence: TGCAGCGCGGGTAGTAATGAAAAACTGTTTTTT. As protein: CSAGSNEKLFF.

The gene calls are TRBV18 and TRBJ2-1, with 11 nucleotides matching TRBD2. The CDR3 is 15 residues long. After removal of 6 bases from V and 5 bases from J, the junction contained 6 bases not matched to a gene. CDR1 and CDR2 from the germline V gene are KGHSH and LQKENI. Here the CDR3 reads CASSLGTSGNNEQFF. DNA of the CDR3: TGTGCCAGCTCTCTTGGGACTAGCGGAAACAATGAGCAGTTCTTC. The whole variable domain, filled in from reference TRBV18 and TRBJ2-1, reads NAGVMQNPRHLVRRRGQEARLRCSPMKGHSHVYWYRQLPEEGLKFMVYLQKENIIDESGMPKERFSAEFPKEGPSILRIQQVVRGDSAAYFCASSLGTSGNNEQFFGPGTRLTVL.

This clone was seen once. The germline gene is not matched at one end of the junction; a read error may be the cause. The same CDR3 arises from other DNA sequences in this sample as well. The J gene is TRBJ2-7, the V gene TRBV15; D may match TRBD1 or TRBD2 (5 bases each). The V gene's germline CDR1 is LNHNV and CDR2 YYDKDF (reference sequence). This CDR3 is built from 15 residues. CDR3 nucleotides: TGTGCCACCAGTAGAGATCAGGGATCCACGGGGGAGCAGTACTTC. This translates into CATSRDQGSTGEQYF.